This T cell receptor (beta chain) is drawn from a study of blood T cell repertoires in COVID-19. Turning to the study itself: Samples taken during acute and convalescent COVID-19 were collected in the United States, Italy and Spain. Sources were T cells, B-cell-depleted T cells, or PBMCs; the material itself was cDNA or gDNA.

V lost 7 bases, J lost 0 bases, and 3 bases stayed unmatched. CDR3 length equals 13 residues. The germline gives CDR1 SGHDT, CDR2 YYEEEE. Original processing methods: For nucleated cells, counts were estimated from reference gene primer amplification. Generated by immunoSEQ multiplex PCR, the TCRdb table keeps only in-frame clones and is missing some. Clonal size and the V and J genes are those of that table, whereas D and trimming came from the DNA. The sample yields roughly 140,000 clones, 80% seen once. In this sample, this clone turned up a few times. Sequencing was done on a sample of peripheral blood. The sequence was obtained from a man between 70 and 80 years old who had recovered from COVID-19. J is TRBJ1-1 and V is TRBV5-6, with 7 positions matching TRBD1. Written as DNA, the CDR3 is TGTGCCAGCGGACAGGTCATGAACACTGAAGCTTTCTTT. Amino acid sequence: CASGQVMNTEAFF.